One and the same sample provided the 14 T cell receptor beta chains below, sequenced in a study of blood T cell repertoires in COVID-19. Repertoires were generated with immunoSEQ multiplex PCR, while TCRdb's copy carries only in-frame clones and drops some. The sample holds 130,000 to 150,000 clones, approximately 83% seen once. Sequencing was performed on PBMCs or T cells enriched from blood (not recorded which). Receptors were obtained from a man in his fifties or sixties who had recovered from COVID-19.

The rearrangement uses TRBV7-3 and TRBJ1-1; D ambiguous. The CDR3 has 13 amino acids. Germline V gene data show CDR1 as SGHTA and CDR2 as FQGTGA. The V end lost 3 bases, the J end lost 1 base, and 6 bases lay between the germline ends. The CDR3 sequence is CASSLQKNTEAFF. Here the CDR3 DNA reads TGTGCCAGCAGCTTGCAGAAGAACACTGAAGCTTTCTTT. The full variable domain, completed using reference TRBV7-3 and TRBJ1-1, is GAGVSQTPSNKVTEKGKYVELRCDPISGHTALYWYRQSLGQGPEFLIYFQGTGAADDSGLPNDRFFAVRPEGSVSTLKIQRTERGDSAVYLCASSLQKNTEAFFGQGTRLTVV.

The chain employs TRBV7-8 and TRBJ2-3; D is unclear. The CDR3 extends over 12 amino acids. V gave up 7 bases and J gave up 5 bases, with 10 bases separating them. The germline V gene encodes CDR1 SGHVS and CDR2 FQNEAQ. DNA of the CDR3: TGTGCCAGCACCACGCGCCTAGATACGCAGTATTTT. Residues: CASTTRLDTQYF.

The chain uses TRBV5-1 and TRBJ2-6, with 9 nucleotides matching TRBD1. CDR1 SGHRS and CDR2 YFSETQ come from the germline V gene. The J segment lost 4 bases and the V segment lost 6 bases, leaving 8 bases of the junction unmatched. The length of the CDR3 is 16 residues. The CDR3 DNA sequence: TGCGCCAGCAAAGGACAGGGGACGGCCGGGGCCAACGTCCTGACTTTC. Protein product: CASKGQGTAGANVLTF.

This chain uses TRBV7-8 with TRBJ1-4, with 7 bases aligning to TRBD1. CDR3 length: 15 residues. After removal of 5 bases from V and 1 base from J, the junction contained 4 bases not matched to a gene. CDR1 and CDR2 (germline): SGHVS, FQNEAQ. The CDR3 DNA reads as TGTGCCAGCAGCAGACAGGGCGTAACTAATGAAAAACTGTTTTTT. This sequence encodes CASSRQGVTNEKLFF.

The sample holds one count of this clone. The chain combines TRBV19 with TRBJ2-7; tentatively, D is TRBD2 (6 bases). This CDR3 has 14 amino acids. CDR1 is LNHDA and CDR2 is SQIVND in the germline V gene (reference sequence). Trimming took off 6 bases at V and 4 bases at J, with 16 bases between the two ends. The CDR3 DNA reads as TGTGCCAGTAGCCGGAGGGAAGGAGAGTACGAGCAGTACTTC. This sequence encodes CASSRREGEYEQYF.

Comments on this clone: This sample includes further DNA sequences coding for the same CDR3. The V and J genes are TRBV6-5 and TRBJ2-2; 7 bases match TRBD1. Germline CDR1 MNHEY, CDR2 SVGAGI. This CDR3 region has 15 residues. The J segment lost 0 bases and the V segment lost 5 bases, leaving 3 bases of the junction unmatched. Here the CDR3 DNA reads TGTGCCAGCAGTCCCGGGACAGCGAACACCGGGGAGCTGTTTTTT. Protein: CASSPGTANTGELFF.

The J gene is TRBJ2-1, the V gene TRBV25-1; TRBD1 matches at 11 bases. The CDR3 covers 18 residues. Germline CDR1 MGHDK, CDR2 SYGVNS. The V gene end was trimmed by 1 base and the J gene end by 8 bases; junction bases not matched to a gene: 13. The CDR3 sequence: CASSEWGTGTGGLDEQFF. As DNA, the CDR3 is TGTGCCAGCAGTGAATGGGGGACCGGGACAGGGGGTTTAGATGAGCAGTTCTTC.

This chain links TRBV7-9 with TRBJ2-1, with TRBD2 matching over 7 bases. This CDR3 spans 15 amino acids. Trimming took 1 base from V and 0 from J; bases not matched to a gene: 0. The germline V gene encodes CDR1 SEHNR and CDR2 FQNEAQ (reference sequence). The CDR3 sequence is CASSLGTSSYNEQFF. As DNA, the CDR3 is TGTGCCAGCAGCTTAGGGACTAGCTCCTACAATGAGCAGTTCTTC.

This chain joins TRBV18 and TRBJ2-1, with D possibly matching TRBD1 (6 bases). Germline CDR1 KGHSH, CDR2 LQKENI. V lost 3 bases and J lost 0, with 12 bases in between. The CDR3 has 16 residues. CDR3 sequence: CASSPPGQSSYNEQFF. The DNA of the CDR3 is TGTGCCAGCTCACCCCCGGGACAAAGCTCCTACAATGAGCAGTTCTTC.

There are a few counts of this clone. The chain combines TRBV10-3 with TRBJ1-1, with a possible D match to TRBD1 (5 bases). CDR1 ENHRY and CDR2 SYGVKD come from the germline V gene. V gave up 6 bases and J gave up 3 bases, with 11 bases separating them. CDR3 length: 13 residues. CDR3 amino acids: CAISGGADTEAFF. CDR3 DNA sequence: TGTGCCATCAGCGGAGGGGCCGACACTGAAGCTTTCTTT.

V and J are TRBV3-1 (or the pseudogene TRBV3-2) and TRBJ2-5, with D uncertain. Germline CDR1 is LGHDT and CDR2 is YNNKEL (reference sequence). Trimming shortened V by 6 bases and J by 2 bases, and 16 bases separated the two germline ends. The length of the CDR3 is 15 residues. Here the CDR3 DNA reads TGTGCCAGCAGGCGAGGCGGAACCTATCAAGAGACCCAGTACTTC. Amino acids: CASRRGGTYQETQYF.

V and J are TRBV5-1 and TRBJ2-5; 11 positions match TRBD2. This CDR3 is 18 amino acids long. V lost 1 base to trimming and J lost 1 base; unmatched junction nucleotides: 9. Germline loops: CDR1 SGHRS, CDR2 YFSETQ. CDR3 residues: CASSLRAGTSGLQETQYF. The CDR3, as DNA: TGCGCCAGCAGCTTGAGGGCTGGGACTAGCGGCCTCCAAGAGACCCAGTACTTC.

This chain joins TRBV7-9 and TRBJ1-5; 10 bases map to TRBD1. The CDR3 totals 16 residues. Losses at the gene ends were 5 bases for V and 5 bases for J; bases not matched to a gene: 9. CDR1 is SEHNR, CDR2 FQNEAQ, per germline (reference sequence). The CDR3, as DNA: TGTGCCAGCAGCCGAGGGACAGGGGTTGCTCATCAGCCCCAGCATTTT. Encoded protein: CASSRGTGVAHQPQHF.

This clone was seen a few times. The chain combines TRBV10-3 with TRBJ1-1; 7 positions match TRBD1. J was trimmed by 2 bases and V by 7 bases; bases with no gene match: 4. Germline CDR1 and CDR2: ENHRY and SYGVKD. This CDR3 contains 13 residues. The CDR3 is CAINRDRNTEAFF. CDR3 coding DNA: TGTGCCATCAACCGGGACAGAAACACTGAAGCTTTCTTT.